The rows below give T cell receptor beta chains drawn from one sample of a study of control samples from healthy donors and cancer patients. TCRdb's copy holds only in-frame clones and misses some; the assay was immunoSEQ multiplex PCR. The data show 70,000 or so clones, approximately 88% seen once. Source material: blood. Source of these receptors: a man over 45 in good health. Each CDR3 is given without its conserved first and last residue.

V gene	J gene	CDR3 protein
TRBV12-3/TRBV12-4	TRBJ1-2	ASSFQGGRGYT
TRBV18	TRBJ1-2	ASSPRDRGGDGYT
TRBV24-1	TRBJ2-5	ATSEWTGRQETQY
TRBV5-4	TRBJ2-5	ASSFKTGGMNIQETQY
TRBV7-2	TRBJ2-7	ASSEDPGQGSQY
TRBV24-1	TRBJ1-2	ATSDPEKNYGYT
TRBV2	TRBJ2-7	ANHPPRDVLRYEQY
TRBV5-1	TRBJ1-2	ASSSLDRAGYT
TRBV4-1	TRBJ2-2	ASSQDKSGELF
TRBV28	TRBJ2-7	ASSPPGTGRYEQY
TRBV7-8	TRBJ2-5	ASTLPGQERETQY
TRBV4-3	TRBJ1-1	ASSQDRQAGREAF
TRBV30	TRBJ1-1	AWSVRDRGSAF
TRBV5-1	TRBJ1-2	ASSLEDRALRDYGYT
TRBV2	TRBJ2-2	ASSPRAPRAGELF
TRBV3-1/TRBV3-2	TRBJ2-3	ASSPGGVSVDTQY
TRBV7-6	TRBJ1-5	ASSASGGRQPQH
TRBV5-1	TRBJ2-2	ASSLVVTGDGELF
TRBV11-2	TRBJ2-5	ASSLMTSQETQY
TRBV5-6	TRBJ2-5	ASSLAEGRGETQY
TRBV18	TRBJ2-7	ASSPRLGTSGRSSYEQY
TRBV5-1	TRBJ2-7	ASSLAISTGGSSYEQY
TRBV11-2	TRBJ2-5	ASSSFGLGGGETQY
TRBV6-2/TRBV6-3	TRBJ2-2	ASSPSGSWTGELF
TRBV19	TRBJ2-5	ASRKDGGETQY